Below, 23 T cell receptor beta chains from the same sample are listed, as sequenced in a study of cytomegalovirus exposure and HLA in healthy donors. Both 60 Vbeta primers and 13 Jbeta primers went into the PCR. Profiled with immunoSEQ multiplex PCR; TCRdb holds only in-frame clones, not every one. The sample comprises some 190,000 clones, about 80% of which are singletons, and less than 15% rests with the top ten. The material sequenced was PBMCs. The receptors shown here come from a woman aged 25 to 39 in good health and CMV-seropositive.

The chain has TRBV28 and TRBJ1-2, with a possible D match to TRBD1 (5 bases). V was cut by 5 bases and J by 5 bases, with 12 bases left in between. The CDR3 runs 13 residues. Germline V gene data show CDR1 as MDHEN and CDR2 as SYDVKM. This chain's CDR3 is CASSARGVYGYTF. CDR3 DNA sequence: TGTGCCAGCAGTGCCCGGGGGGTGTATGGCTACACCTTC.

The chain recombines TRBV18 with TRBJ2-3; D may be TRBD1 (6 bases). From germline, CDR1 is KGHSH and CDR2 LQKENI. The CDR3 has 13 amino acids. Trimming cost V 6 bases and J 1 base, with 8 bases left between them. The CDR3 DNA is TGTGCCAGCTCGACAGGCCGCACAGATACGCAGTATTTT. Its translation: CASSTGRTDTQYF. Complete variable domain (other parts from reference TRBV18 and TRBJ2-3): NAGVMQNPRHLVRRRGQEARLRCSPMKGHSHVYWYRQLPEEGLKFMVYLQKENIIDESGMPKERFSAEFPKEGPSILRIQQVVRGDSAAYFCASSTGRTDTQYFGPGTRLTVL.

The chain couples TRBV5-1 to TRBJ2-1, with 9 bases that match TRBD1. J gave up 4 bases and V 2 bases, and 16 bases lay outside the gene matches. There are 19 residues in the CDR3. CDR1 and CDR2 (germline): SGHRS, YFSETQ. Here the CDR3 DNA reads TGCGCCAGCAGCTTACCGGGACAGGGCATGGCACGCGGATACAATGAGCAGTTCTTC. It translates to CASSLPGQGMARGYNEQFF.

The chain uses TRBV28 and TRBJ2-3; D possibly corresponds to TRBD2 (7 bases). V lost 4 bases, J lost 1 base, and 21 bases lay in between. The CDR3 loop spans 18 amino acids. The germline V gene encodes CDR1 MDHEN and CDR2 SYDVKM. CDR3 in amino acids: CASSSLDGGRTRTDTQYF. CDR3 in DNA: TGTGCCAGCAGTTCTCTTGACGGGGGGCGTACCCGCACAGATACGCAGTATTTT.

This rearrangement joins TRBV30 to TRBJ2-3, with 7 bases matching TRBD2. This CDR3 comprises 13 residues. Per the germline V gene, CDR1 is GTSNPN and CDR2 is SVGIG (reference sequence). V gave up 2 bases and J gave up 2 bases; unmatched junction bases: 1. The CDR3 here is CAWSWDYTDTQYF. CDR3 coding DNA: TGTGCCTGGAGTTGGGACTACACAGATACGCAGTATTTT.

The chain combines TRBV28 with TRBJ2-7; 11 nucleotides match TRBD1. CDR3 length: 15 amino acids. Germline-derived CDR1 and CDR2 are MDHEN and SYDVKM. V gave up 1 base and J gave up 3 bases; unmatched junction bases: 2. The CDR3 DNA sequence: TGTGCCAGCAGTTTATCCGGGACAGGGGGCTACGAGCAGTACTTC. Amino acids: CASSLSGTGGYEQYF.

This clone was observed a handful of times. The rearrangement links TRBV6-6 to TRBJ1-5; unclear D gene. The CDR3 has 13 amino acids. The germline gives CDR1 MNHNY, CDR2 SVGAGI (reference sequence). V was clipped by 2 bases and J by 4 bases, with 6 bases between them. CDR3 DNA sequence: TGTGCCAGCAGTTACAATTCTAATCAGCCCCAGCATTTT. Its protein product is CASSYNSNQPQHF.

This clone was seen a handful of times. This chain connects TRBV7-3 to TRBJ2-5, with 8 bases matching TRBD1. From germline, CDR1 is SGHTA and CDR2 FQGTGA. Trimming at V came to 5 bases and at J to 5 bases, leaving 4 bases not matched to a gene. The CDR3 extends over 13 amino acids. The CDR3, as DNA: TGTGCCAGCAGCCAGGGGGCGCGGGAGACCCAGTACTTC. Translated: CASSQGARETQYF.

The chain joins TRBV15 to TRBJ1-6, with TRBD1 matching 9 bases. This CDR3 contains 16 residues. Trimming at V came to 0 bases and at J to 10 bases, leaving 7 bases not matched to a gene. Germline loops: CDR1 LNHNV, CDR2 YYDKDF (reference sequence). This chain's CDR3 is CATSRDGGQGLSPLHF. CDR3 coding DNA: TGTGCCACCAGCAGAGATGGGGGACAGGGTTTGTCACCCCTCCACTTT.

This chain joins TRBV10-3 and TRBJ1-2; tentatively, D is TRBD1 (6 bases). The CDR3 runs to 12 residues. Germline CDR1 is ENHRY and CDR2 is SYGVKD. V was trimmed by 10 bases and J by 7 bases, leaving 16 bases between them. Here the CDR3 reads CATQQGRSGYTF. As DNA, the CDR3 is TGTGCCACTCAACAGGGAAGATCTGGCTACACCTTC.

This clone was detected a few times. The V gene is TRBV6-4, the J gene TRBJ2-3; D is possibly TRBD2 (5 bases). The V end lost 3 bases, the J end lost 6 bases, and 10 bases lay between the germline ends. Per germline, CDR1 MRHNA and CDR2 SNTAGT. This CDR3 spans 13 amino acids. The CDR3 sequence is CASSETPGDTQYF. CDR3 sequence (DNA): TGTGCCAGCAGTGAAACCCCGGGGGATACGCAGTATTTT.

Only one count was recorded for this clone. The V and J genes are TRBV6-5 and TRBJ1-2; 9 bases are a match to TRBD1. Germline-derived CDR1 and CDR2 are MNHEY and SVGAGI. The CDR3 is made up of 15 amino acids. V dropped 8 bases and J dropped 0; count of bases not matched to a gene: 7. The chain's CDR3 is CASFQQGAPNYGYTF. CDR3 bases: TGTGCCAGCTTTCAACAGGGGGCGCCTAACTATGGCTACACCTTC.

This clone appeared a few times. The chain employs TRBV27 and TRBJ2-1; D is possibly TRBD1 (7 bases). Trimming left V 1 base short and J 3 bases short, with 10 bases between. This CDR3 has 15 residues. CDR1 and CDR2 (germline): MNHEY, SMNVEV (reference sequence). CDR3 region: CASSLYRGGYNEQFF. CDR3 DNA sequence: TGTGCCAGCAGTTTATACAGGGGAGGCTACAATGAGCAGTTCTTC.

The chain employs TRBV28 and TRBJ1-4; D uncertain. CDR3 size: 11 residues. Looked up from germline, CDR1 is MDHEN and CDR2 is SYDVKM. The V end was cut by 4 bases, the J end by 7 bases, with 4 bases between. The CDR3 bases are TGTGCCAGCAGTTCCAGTGAAAAACTGTTTTTT. Translating it yields CASSSSEKLFF.

The gene calls are TRBV19 and TRBJ1-2; D not resolved. The germline gives CDR1 LNHDA, CDR2 SQIVND (reference sequence). The CDR3 runs 13 residues. With 4 bases removed from V and 0 bases from J, the gap between germline ends came to 6 bases. The CDR3 sequence: CASSSDSNYGYTF. The CDR3 DNA follows: TGTGCCAGTAGTAGCGATTCTAACTATGGCTACACCTTC.

The V call is TRBV5-6, the J call TRBJ1-2, with D possibly being TRBD1 (5 bases). V was clipped by 2 bases and J by 8 bases, with 16 bases between them. The germline V gene encodes CDR1 SGHDT and CDR2 YYEEEE. The CDR3 covers 14 residues. In DNA form, the CDR3 reads TGTGCCAGCAGCTTACAGGCCGGGGGAGTCGGCTACACCTTC. Translating it yields CASSLQAGGVGYTF.

CDR3 DNA sequence: TGTGCCAGCAGTGAAACAGGGGGCGCGGGTTTAGATACGCAGTATTTT. It translates to CASSETGGAGLDTQYF. J is TRBJ2-3 and V is TRBV28; 9 positions match TRBD1. Germline CDR1 is MDHEN and CDR2 is SYDVKM. This CDR3 is built from 16 residues. V gave up 5 bases and J gave up 5 bases; unmatched junction bases: 11.

This chain joins TRBV28 and TRBJ2-7; 9 nucleotides match TRBD1. V trimming: 5 bases; J trimming: 4 bases; junction bases outside the gene matches: 9. The CDR3 consists of 15 residues. The germline gives CDR1 MDHEN, CDR2 SYDVKM. The CDR3, as DNA: TGTGCCAGCAGTCTGGGGACAGGGAGACTATACGAGCAGTACTTC. It yields the protein CASSLGTGRLYEQYF.

This chain links TRBV14 with TRBJ1-6; tentative D call: TRBD1 (6 bases). The CDR3 spans 14 residues. Trimming removed 4 bases at V and 9 bases at J, with 13 bases between. Per germline, CDR1 SGHDN and CDR2 FVKESK. The DNA of the CDR3 is TGTGCCAGCAGCCGGAGATGGGGGCTTTCACCCCTCCACTTT. The encoded protein is CASSRRWGLSPLHF.

The rearrangement uses TRBV19 and TRBJ1-1, with TRBD1 identical over 9 bases. Trimming at V came to 10 bases and at J to 1 base, leaving 4 bases not matched to a gene. The CDR3 has 13 amino acids. Germline V gives CDR1 LNHDA, CDR2 SQIVND (reference sequence). CDR3 nucleotides: TGTGCCACCCGGGACAGGGAGAACACTGAAGCTTTCTTT. Translated, it gives CATRDRENTEAFF. The whole variable domain, remainder taken from reference TRBV19 and TRBJ1-1, is DGGITQSPKYLFRKEGQNVTLSCEQNLNHDAMYWYRQDPGQGLRLIYYSQIVNDFQKGDIAEGYSVSREKKESFPLTVTSAQKNPTAFYLCATRDRENTEAFFGQGTRLTVV.

In this sample, this clone turned up a few times. The chain joins TRBV19 to TRBJ1-4; 10 nucleotides align to TRBD1. V was pared by 7 bases and J by 1 base, with 9 bases of the junction left unmatched. Germline V lookup: CDR1 LNHDA, CDR2 SQIVND (reference sequence). This CDR3 spans 17 amino acids. In nucleotides, the CDR3 is TGTGCCAGTACCACCCGGGACAGGGGTCAAACTAATGAAAAACTGTTTTTT. This sequence encodes CASTTRDRGQTNEKLFF.

The chain carries TRBV20-1 and TRBJ1-4; 9 nucleotides align to TRBD1. This CDR3 has 11 amino acids. Germline lookup yields CDR1 DFQATT and CDR2 SNEGSKA (reference sequence). V gave up 8 bases and J gave up 8 bases; unmatched junction bases: 3. The CDR3 spells CSTDRGEKLFF. CDR3 in DNA: TGCAGTACGGACAGGGGAGAAAAACTGTTTTTT.

The chain combines TRBV9 with TRBJ2-3, with a possible D match to TRBD1 (5 bases). The CDR3 extends over 16 amino acids. Germline V gene sequence: CDR1 SGDLS, CDR2 YYNGEE. V was trimmed by 7 bases and J by 1 base, leaving 19 bases between them. Here the CDR3 DNA reads TGTGCCAGCGCTCCAGGCCGAACAGGACGCACAGATACGCAGTATTTT. The encoded protein is CASAPGRTGRTDTQYF.